Sequencing of this T cell receptor (beta chain) was carried out in a study of blood T cell repertoires in COVID-19 (TCRdb year 2020). Turning to the overall study: The collaborator samples originated in the United States, Italy and Spain and spanned the acute and convalescent phases of COVID-19. The prospective study material was composed of cDNA or gDNA derived from T cells, B-cell-depleted T cells, or PBMCs. The dataset comprised deeply sampled blood TCRbeta repertoires from subjects exposed to, actively infected with, or recovered from COVID-19. The repertoires were made available in a free public database intended to serve as a resource for research on the immune response to SARS-CoV-2. Samples came from the ongoing ImmuneRACE study (first 160 participants) plus 1,254 subjects from 6 global collaborators. A de-identified subject ID, COVID-19 status, age in years and sex were almost always included in the sample metadata. Where available, HLA class I and class II types were taken from metadata supplied by the sample provider and were not determined by assay-based typing. Study-wide conclusions, independent of this receptor: Clinical and demographic metadata were provided uncurated, with the amount varying by source and participant.

On this clone itself: Its antigen remains undetermined. One base away there is no much larger clone; base qualities are not given.

TCRbeta CDR3 regions were amplified from genomic DNA by means of the immunoSEQ Assay, a bias-controlled multiplex PCR. On the authors' methods: Within the assay, amplification of reference gene primers was used to estimate how many nucleated cells each sample contained. To quantify the absolute abundance of each unique TCRbeta CDR3 rearrangement, sequence reads were collapsed and filtered. For each sample, productive Simpson clonality was calculated as the square root of Simpson's diversity index across productive rearrangements. In TCRdb, the immuneACCESS table is reduced to in-frame sequences with V and J assigned. These tables do not hold every clone; where another copy was compared, an unresolved V gene accounts for under half, and the others remain unexplained. The V and J calls and the clone size are those of that table, but D and trimming were determined from the DNA. The sample records about 200,000 clones, around 82% of which are singletons. Roughly 6.9% of the sample belongs to the ten largest clones.

Enrolling through a virtual design, the prospective study's participants ranged in age from roughly 18 to 89 years and lived across some 23 United States geographic areas. To assign participants to cohorts, the prospective study relied on clinical history that participants themselves reported in a screening survey and a study questionnaire. Recovered participants in ImmuneRACE Cohort 3 were defined as having two consecutive negative NP/OP PCR tests, clearance from a healthcare professional, or resolution of symptoms. In the prospective study, mobile phlebotomists collected whole blood, serum and a nasopharyngeal or oropharyngeal swab from each participant. Additional blood draws and questionnaires over an approximately 2-month period could optionally be provided by prospective study participants. Blood samples from the prospective study were shipped frozen or at room temperature prior to DNA extraction.

CDR1 and CDR2, per the germline V gene, are SGHDT and YYEEEE. Spanning cysteine to phenylalanine, the CDR3 consists of 16 amino acids. The read is trimmed to its CDR3 DNA, 48 bases read in frame from base 1. V loses 1 base, J loses 5 bases, and the germline ends lie 15 bases apart. The sequencing sample was made of PBMCs or T cells enriched from blood (not recorded which). This chain is built from TRBV5-6 and TRBJ1-4, with a tentative D gene TRBD1 over 6 matching bases. The receptor was derived from a man aged 40-55 years who had recovered from COVID-19. Here the CDR3 is given as CASSLLKGRGNEKLFF. DNA sequence: TGTGCCAGCAGCTTGCTTAAAGGCAGGGGAAATGAAAAACTGTTTTTT.